Here is one T cell receptor (beta chain) with its context. Its antigen is undetermined. Healthy adults negative for HIV, lacking recent acute infections or vaccinations, served as donors. The record originates from a study of shared clonotypes between healthy human individuals. Study-level results: Generation of non-shared clonotypes was less probable than generation of clonotypes shared by all four donors. Of the naive CD4 clonotypes, roughly 5% were shared across a few donors.

Sequencing was at deep level. Profiled with immunoSEQ multiplex PCR; TCRdb holds only in-frame clones, not every one. The sample includes roughly 660,000 clones, around 90% of them seen just once. There are 16 residues in the CDR3. Germline V gene data show CDR1 as LGHNA and CDR2 as YSLEER. V lost 1 base and J lost 4, with 15 bases in between. This chain joins TRBV4-3 and TRBJ2-3; TRBD1 might be the D (5 bases). This clonotype was sampled from a man aged 18 to 29 in good health. Some clones in this sample may be carry-over from other donors' samples. The sequenced sample was memory CD8+ T cells from PBMCs. Subset in this sample: CD45RO+ cells pooled with CCR7-negative TemRA cells. CDR3 sequence (DNA): TGCGCCAGCAGCCAAGGGACCTCAGGGCGAGCAGATACGCAGTATTTT. It specifies CASSQGTSGRADTQYF.